One TCR beta chain is described in this entry. No antigen is known for it. This sample stems from a study of T cell responses to AZD1222 COVID-19 vaccine. Study-wide results and caveats: Among the donors, most were white British and more were female, and clonal diversity was possibly underestimated. Unmutated variant regions are reportedly targeted by nearly half of spike-specific TCRs. At 160-218 and 743-854, vaccine-associated CD4 TCRs were dominant, and they spanned spike.

Measured with immunoSEQ multiplex PCR; TCRdb has only the in-frame clones, and not every one. The sample holds around 85,000 clones, 85% to 90% seen once. The CDR3 loop spans 15 amino acids. Germline V gene data show CDR1 as LGHNT and CDR2 as FRNRAP. J was trimmed by 1 base and V by 6 bases; bases with no gene match: 7. The rearrangement uses TRBV12-5 and TRBJ2-5; 8 nucleotides match TRBD1. The receptor was derived from an adult who received the AZD1222 COVID-19 vaccine. The starting material was peripheral blood, obtained 28 days after the second AZD1222 dose. CDR3 amino acids: CASGHGQGAQETQYF. The CDR3 DNA sequence: TGTGCTAGTGGCCACGGACAGGGAGCCCAAGAGACCCAGTACTTC.